This passage covers 27 T cell receptor beta chains from one sample sequenced in a study of T cells in Graves' hyperthyroidism and ophthalmopathy. The CDR3 regions of TCR beta were amplified from RNA transcripts. Carried out on the TCR CDR3, a first-round RT-PCR used the HTBI primer set. TCRdb called the multiplex PCR reads again in MiXCR, with one record for every CDR3 protein. The data contain hundreds of thousands of distinct CDR3 sequences, around 24% of them singletons. The sequenced material came from blood. The receptors were sampled from a woman aged 25 to 45 with Graves' ophthalmopathy.

This clonotype was observed a few times. The chain joins TRBV29-1 to TRBJ2-7; D is undetermined. CDR1 SQVTM and CDR2 ANQGSEA come from the germline V gene. Trimming removed 8 bases at V and 2 bases at J, with 10 bases between. This CDR3 is 11 amino acids long. This CDR3 reads CSMMTPYEQYF. For the CDR3, the DNA is TGCAGCATGATGACACCCTACGAGCAGTACTTC.

This clonotype was seen at least ten times. The chain recombines TRBV4-1 with TRBJ2-3, with D possibly matching TRBD2 (7 bases). CDR3 length: 16 amino acids. Trimming took off 3 bases at V and 5 bases at J, with 18 bases between the two ends. Germline V gene sequence: CDR1 MGHRA, CDR2 YSYEKL. This CDR3 is CASSQTSGGAIDTQYF. The CDR3 DNA is TGCGCCAGCAGCCAGACTAGTGGGGGGGCGATAGATACGCAGTATTTT.

The chain employs TRBV27 and TRBJ2-7, with D perhaps TRBD1 or TRBD2 (6 bases each). From germline, CDR1 is MNHEY and CDR2 SMNVEV (reference sequence). CDR3 length: 12 amino acids. The V and J ends lost 3 bases and 6 bases respectively, with 9 bases between them. CDR3 sequence: CASSFKGGEQYF. CDR3 sequence (DNA): TGTGCCAGCAGTTTTAAGGGGGGCGAGCAGTACTTC.

The rearrangement links TRBV4-1 to TRBJ2-2; D is perhaps TRBD2 (5 bases). V was shortened by 3 bases and J by 4 bases, with 9 bases between the two germline ends. Germline V gene data show CDR1 as MGHRA and CDR2 as YSYEKL. This CDR3 is 14 amino acids long. CDR3 in amino acids: CASSQVGVTGELFF. The CDR3 DNA reads as TGCGCCAGCAGCCAGGTCGGGGTCACCGGGGAGCTGTTTTTT.

This clonotype was seen ten or more times. The chain combines TRBV11-2 with TRBJ1-6; tentatively, D is TRBD1 (5 bases). CDR3 size: 15 residues. Trimming removed 1 base at V and 13 bases at J, with 17 bases between. The germline CDR1 and CDR2 sequences are SGHAT and FQNNGV. In DNA, the CDR3 is TGTGCCAGCAGCTTAGCGGGACCCCAGCCGTCGCCCCTCCACTTT. It is translated as CASSLAGPQPSPLHF.

The genes are TRBV12-3 or TRBV12-4 and TRBJ1-2; D gene unclear. The CDR3 consists of 15 residues. The V gene lost 6 bases and the J gene lost 0 bases, with 14 bases spanning the gap. This CDR3 is CASSPGPMPNYGYTF. The CDR3 DNA is TGTGCCAGCAGCCCCGGGCCCATGCCTAACTATGGCTACACCTTC.

A remark on this clonotype: The junction does not match germline at one end; this may be a read error. The chain employs TRBV7-9 and TRBJ1-6; D possibly corresponds to TRBD1 (6 bases). Germline V gene sequence: CDR1 SEHNR, CDR2 FQNEAQ (reference sequence). The CDR3 extends over 16 amino acids. CDR3 in DNA: TGTGCCAGCGGCTTAGCGCTTGGACAGAAGGGTTCACCCCTCCACTTT. It translates to CASGLALGQKGSPLHF.

The CDR3 bases are TGTGCCAGTAGTGTAGGGGGCGCTTCTCTCGGGGAGCTGTTTTTT. This codes for CASSVGGASLGELFF. The chain recombines TRBV19 with TRBJ2-2, with TRBD1 matching 7 bases. The trim removed 5 bases at V and 7 bases at J, leaving 10 bases unmatched. Germline CDR1 LNHDA, CDR2 SQIVND (reference sequence). The CDR3 consists of 15 residues.

The V call is TRBV3-1, the J call TRBJ1-1, with a weak D call TRBD1 (6 bases). Trimming left V 3 bases short and J 6 bases short, with 11 bases between. The CDR3 has 13 amino acids. The germline gives CDR1 LGHDT, CDR2 YNNKEL (reference sequence). The DNA of the CDR3 is TGTGCCAGCAGCCACAACAGGGTGGCTGAAGCTTTCTTT. Protein product: CASSHNRVAEAFF.

The table lists this clonotype with many counts. The V gene is TRBV6-2 or TRBV6-3, the J gene TRBJ2-6; tentatively, D is TRBD1 (5 bases). Germline values: CDR1 MNHEY, CDR2 SVGEGT. Trimming stripped 3 bases from V and 4 bases from J, with 10 bases between. The CDR3 runs 15 residues. CDR3 DNA sequence: TGTGCCAGCAGTTATCAACAGGCCGGGGCCAACGTCCTGACTTTC. This codes for CASSYQQAGANVLTF.

The chain is built from TRBV6-1 and TRBJ1-2, with D unclear. The ends were cut back, 3 bases at V and 4 bases at J, with 9 bases in the middle. From germline, CDR1 is MNHNS and CDR2 SASEGT. CDR3 length: 13 amino acids. The CDR3 coding sequence is TGTGCCAGCAGTGAGACGGCGGTCTATGGCTACACCTTC. Its translation is CASSETAVYGYTF.

This rearrangement joins TRBV24-1 to TRBJ2-5; D unresolved. Germline values: CDR1 KGHDR, CDR2 SFDVKD. The CDR3 covers 15 residues. Trimming removed 3 bases from V and 2 bases from J, with 12 bases in between. CDR3 sequence (DNA): TGTGCCACCAGTGATGGTTACAGTACTCAAGAGACCCAGTACTTC. Protein product: CATSDGYSTQETQYF.

This clonotype was observed many times. The J gene is TRBJ1-3, the V gene TRBV12-3 or TRBV12-4, with D possibly matching TRBD1 (6 bases). The germline V and J ends were trimmed by 7 bases and 2 bases, with 12 bases remaining between them. The CDR3 has 14 amino acids. CDR3 amino acids: CASNEGGPGNTIYF. CDR3 bases: TGTGCCAGCAACGAAGGGGGGCCTGGAAACACCATATATTTT.

The sample holds many counts of this clonotype. The rearrangement uses TRBV4-1 and TRBJ1-2; the D is unclear. Trimming left V 0 bases short and J 3 bases short, with 8 bases between. This CDR3 region has 14 residues. Germline CDR1 reads MGHRA; CDR2 reads YSYEKL. The CDR3 DNA reads as TGCGCCAGCAGCCAAGACCCGGCGGACTATGGCTACACCTTC. It specifies CASSQDPADYGYTF.

Only a few counts were recorded for this clonotype. J is TRBJ1-1 and V is TRBV6-1; no reliable D call. CDR3 length equals 13 residues. CDR1 and CDR2 from the germline V gene are MNHNS and SASEGT. V was cut by 7 bases and J by 4 bases, with 13 bases left in between. The CDR3 DNA sequence: TGTGCCAGCAAACAGCGGGTCGGCACTGAAGCTTTCTTT. Its protein is CASKQRVGTEAFF.

The gene calls are TRBV2 and TRBJ2-7; 11 bases match TRBD2. Germline V CDR1 and CDR2: SNHLY, FYNNEI. The CDR3 loop spans 14 amino acids. J gave up 6 bases and V 6 bases, and 7 bases lay outside the gene matches. The CDR3 DNA sequence: TGTGCCAGCAGGGGTAGCGGGGGGGCCCCCGAGCAGTACTTC. The encoded protein is CASRGSGGAPEQYF.

The chain employs TRBV9 and TRBJ1-2; weak D call: TRBD1 (6 bases). V was shortened by 0 bases and J by 2 bases, with 8 bases between the two germline ends. CDR3 length: 14 residues. Germline CDR1 reads SGDLS; CDR2 reads YYNGEE. The CDR3 reads CASSVVGANYGYTF. Here the CDR3 DNA reads TGTGCCAGCAGCGTAGTGGGGGCCAACTATGGCTACACCTTC.

This clonotype was picked up a small number of times. The chain joins TRBV5-1 to TRBJ2-7; TRBD2 aligns across 12 bases. Germline CDR1 is SGHRS and CDR2 is YFSETQ. V lost 0 bases, J lost 2 bases, and 9 bases stayed unmatched. CDR3 size: 18 residues. CDR3 region: CASSLDGLAGGRTYEQYF. CDR3 DNA: TGCGCCAGCAGCTTGGATGGGCTAGCGGGGGGGCGGACCTACGAGCAGTACTTC.

This clonotype was seen ten or more times. J is TRBJ1-5 and V is TRBV7-2; D is perhaps TRBD1 (6 bases). This CDR3 has 14 amino acids. V dropped 3 bases and J dropped 3 bases, with 9 bases sitting between them. Germline V gene data show CDR1 as SGHTA and CDR2 as FQGNSA. In nucleotides, the CDR3 is TGTGCCAGCAGCTTTCAGGGGATCAATCAGCCCCAGCATTTT. Translating gives CASSFQGINQPQHF.

This clonotype has at least ten counts. This chain links TRBV28 with TRBJ1-2; D gene ambiguous. Germline V gene sequence: CDR1 MDHEN, CDR2 SYDVKM. Trimming shortened V by 4 bases and J by 5 bases, and 11 bases separated the two germline ends. CDR3 length: 13 residues. Written as DNA, the CDR3 is TGTGCCAGCAGTTCCCCGGAATGGTATGGCTACACCTTC. Amino acid sequence: CASSSPEWYGYTF.

The chain recombines TRBV27 with TRBJ2-6; D unresolved. Germline CDR1 reads MNHEY; CDR2 reads SMNVEV (reference sequence). Trimming removed 3 bases from V and 1 base from J, with 10 bases in between. The CDR3 covers 16 residues. DNA for the CDR3: TGTGCCAGCAGTTTTGTGGCGGAGTCTGGGGCCAACGTCCTGACTTTC. This encodes CASSFVAESGANVLTF.

V gene TRBV7-2 combines with J gene TRBJ2-3; D is perhaps TRBD2 (5 bases). CDR1 is SGHTA and CDR2 is FQGNSA in the germline V gene. V was trimmed by 2 bases and J by 6 bases, leaving 12 bases between them. CDR3 size: 14 residues. Here the CDR3 DNA reads TGTGCCAGCAGCTTACGGCCTAGCTTGGATACGCAGTATTTT. Its protein is CASSLRPSLDTQYF.

In its sample, this clonotype was seen a few times. This chain uses TRBV30 with TRBJ1-5, with unresolved D. Trimming pared 2 bases from V and 3 bases from J, leaving 8 bases between. The CDR3 is 13 amino acids. Germline V gene data show CDR1 as GTSNPN and CDR2 as SVGIG (reference sequence). The CDR3 DNA sequence: TGTGCCTGGAGTCCGGCAGACAATCAGCCCCAGCATTTT. Translating it yields CAWSPADNQPQHF.

Comments on this clonotype: The CDR3 does not end in the conserved phenylalanine or tryptophan, so this is likely a read error. The chain employs TRBV12-3 or TRBV12-4 and TRBJ2-7; 9 bases are shared with TRBD1. There are 13 residues in the CDR3. V was pared by 5 bases and J by 5 bases, with 4 bases of the junction left unmatched. The CDR3 DNA follows: TGTGCCAGCAGTCACAGGGGGCTCCACGAGCAGTACCTC. Translating it yields CASSHRGLHEQYL.

The gene calls are TRBV10-3 and TRBJ2-5; D unclear. The CDR3 extends over 13 amino acids. The germline gives CDR1 ENHRY, CDR2 SYGVKD. The V end was cut by 0 bases, the J end by 5 bases, with 7 bases between. The CDR3 reads CAISESSGETQYF. The CDR3 nucleotides read TGTGCCATCAGTGAGTCGTCCGGTGAGACCCAGTACTTC.

Ten or more counts support this clonotype. The genes are TRBV10-3 and TRBJ2-2; D is undetermined. Germline V gives CDR1 ENHRY, CDR2 SYGVKD. V gave up 6 bases and J gave up 6 bases, with 11 bases separating them. The CDR3 covers 13 residues. The CDR3 here is CAIRQLDPGELFF. CDR3 in DNA: TGTGCCATCAGGCAGCTAGACCCCGGGGAGCTGTTTTTT.

The chain carries TRBV2 and TRBJ1-5; D remains ambiguous. The germline gives CDR1 SNHLY, CDR2 FYNNEI. This CDR3 comprises 14 residues. V gave up 4 bases and J gave up 5 bases, with 12 bases separating them. The CDR3 DNA reads as TGTGCCAGCAGTGTATGGCAGCTATATCAGCCCCAGCATTTT. Translation: CASSVWQLYQPQHF.